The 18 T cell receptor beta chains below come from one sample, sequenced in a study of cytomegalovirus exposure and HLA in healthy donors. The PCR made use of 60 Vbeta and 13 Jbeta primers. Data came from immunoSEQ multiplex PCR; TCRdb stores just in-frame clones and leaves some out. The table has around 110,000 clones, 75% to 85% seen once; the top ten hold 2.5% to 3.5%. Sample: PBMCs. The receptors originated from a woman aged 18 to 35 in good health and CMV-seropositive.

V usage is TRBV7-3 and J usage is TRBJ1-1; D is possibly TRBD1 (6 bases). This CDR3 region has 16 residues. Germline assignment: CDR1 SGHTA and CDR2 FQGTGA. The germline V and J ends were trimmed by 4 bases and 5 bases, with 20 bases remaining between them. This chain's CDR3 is CASSWTTGPMGTEAFF. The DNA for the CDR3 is TGTGCCAGCAGCTGGACGACAGGCCCAATGGGTACTGAAGCTTTCTTT.

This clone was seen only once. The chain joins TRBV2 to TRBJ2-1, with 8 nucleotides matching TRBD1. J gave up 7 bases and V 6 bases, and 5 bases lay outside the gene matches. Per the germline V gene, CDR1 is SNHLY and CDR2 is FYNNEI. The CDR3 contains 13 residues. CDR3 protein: CASRWTGLNEQFF. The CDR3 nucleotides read TGTGCCAGCAGGTGGACAGGGCTTAATGAGCAGTTCTTC.

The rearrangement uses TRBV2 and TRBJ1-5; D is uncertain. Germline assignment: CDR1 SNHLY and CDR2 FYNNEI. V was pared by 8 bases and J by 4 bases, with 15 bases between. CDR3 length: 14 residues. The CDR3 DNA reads TGTGCCAGCGCAAGGACTCCTTGGAATCAGCCCCAGCATTTT. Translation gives CASARTPWNQPQHF.

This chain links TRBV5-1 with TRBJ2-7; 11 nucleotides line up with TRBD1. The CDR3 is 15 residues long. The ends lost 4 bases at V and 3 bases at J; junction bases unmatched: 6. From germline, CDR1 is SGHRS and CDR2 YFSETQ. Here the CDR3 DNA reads TGCGCCAGCAGCGCCCGGGACAGGGGGAGCTACGAGCAGTACTTC. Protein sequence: CASSARDRGSYEQYF.

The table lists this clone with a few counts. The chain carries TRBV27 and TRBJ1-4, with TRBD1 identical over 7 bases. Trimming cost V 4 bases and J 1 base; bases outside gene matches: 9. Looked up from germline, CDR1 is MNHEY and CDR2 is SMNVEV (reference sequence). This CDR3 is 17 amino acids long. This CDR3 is CASSYLRGSVTNEKLFF. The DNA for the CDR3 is TGTGCCAGCAGTTATCTCAGGGGGTCCGTAACTAATGAAAAACTGTTTTTT.

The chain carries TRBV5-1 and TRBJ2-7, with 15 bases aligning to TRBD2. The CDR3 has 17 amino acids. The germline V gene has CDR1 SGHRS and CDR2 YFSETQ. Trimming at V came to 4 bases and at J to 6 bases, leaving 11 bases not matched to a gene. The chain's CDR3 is CASSRTSGRASLVEQYF. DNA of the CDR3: TGCGCCAGCAGCCGGACTAGCGGGAGGGCAAGTCTCGTCGAGCAGTACTTC.

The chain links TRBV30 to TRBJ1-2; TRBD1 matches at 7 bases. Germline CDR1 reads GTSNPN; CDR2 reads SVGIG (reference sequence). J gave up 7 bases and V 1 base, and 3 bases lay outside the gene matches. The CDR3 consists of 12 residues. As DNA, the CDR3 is TGTGCCTGGAGTGAGGGGGCGGTTGGCTACACCTTC. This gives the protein CAWSEGAVGYTF.

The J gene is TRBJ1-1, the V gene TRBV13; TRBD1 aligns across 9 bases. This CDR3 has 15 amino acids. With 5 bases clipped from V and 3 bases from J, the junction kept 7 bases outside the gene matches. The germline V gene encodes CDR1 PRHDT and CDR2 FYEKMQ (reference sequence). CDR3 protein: CASSRRDRADTEAFF. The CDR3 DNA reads TGTGCCAGCAGCCGCCGGGACAGGGCGGACACTGAAGCTTTCTTT.

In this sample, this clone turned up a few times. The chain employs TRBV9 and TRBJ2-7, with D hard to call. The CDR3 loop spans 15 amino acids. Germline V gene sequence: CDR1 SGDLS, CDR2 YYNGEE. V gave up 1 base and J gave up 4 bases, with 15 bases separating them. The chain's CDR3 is CASSVSDSSNYEQYF. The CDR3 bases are TGTGCCAGCAGCGTATCTGACTCCAGCAATTACGAGCAGTACTTC. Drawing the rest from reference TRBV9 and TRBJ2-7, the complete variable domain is DSGVTQTPKHLITATGQRVTLRCSPRSGDLSVYWYQQSLDQGLQFLIQYYNGEERAKGNILERFSAQQFPDLHSELNLSSLELGDSALYFCASSVSDSSNYEQYFGPGTRLTVT.

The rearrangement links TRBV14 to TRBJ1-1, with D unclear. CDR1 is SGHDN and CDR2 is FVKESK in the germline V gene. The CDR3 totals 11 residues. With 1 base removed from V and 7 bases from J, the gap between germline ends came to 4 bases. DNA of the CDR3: TGTGCCAGCAGCCAAGGAGTTGAAGCTTTCTTT. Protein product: CASSQGVEAFF.

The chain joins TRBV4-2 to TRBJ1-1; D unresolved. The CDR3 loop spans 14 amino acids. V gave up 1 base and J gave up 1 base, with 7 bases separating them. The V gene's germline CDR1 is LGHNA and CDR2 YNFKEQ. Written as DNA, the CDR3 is TGTGCCAGCAGCCAAGTCCCAGAGAACACTGAAGCTTTCTTT. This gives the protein CASSQVPENTEAFF.

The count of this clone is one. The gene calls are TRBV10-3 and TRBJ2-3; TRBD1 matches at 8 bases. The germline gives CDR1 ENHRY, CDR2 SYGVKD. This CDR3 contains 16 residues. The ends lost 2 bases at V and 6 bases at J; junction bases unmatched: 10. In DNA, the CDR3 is TGTGCCATCAGTGAGGGTGACAGGACAGGGAAGGATACGCAGTATTTT. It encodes CAISEGDRTGKDTQYF.

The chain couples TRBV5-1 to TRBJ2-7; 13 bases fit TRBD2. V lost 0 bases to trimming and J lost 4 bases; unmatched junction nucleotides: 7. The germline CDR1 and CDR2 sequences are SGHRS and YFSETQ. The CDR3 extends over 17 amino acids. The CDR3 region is CASSLARLAGGPYEQYF. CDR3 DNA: TGCGCCAGCAGCTTGGCCCGACTAGCGGGAGGCCCATACGAGCAGTACTTC.

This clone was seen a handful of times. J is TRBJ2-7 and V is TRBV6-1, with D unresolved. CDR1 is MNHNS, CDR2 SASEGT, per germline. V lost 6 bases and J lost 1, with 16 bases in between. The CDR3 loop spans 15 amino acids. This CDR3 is CASSRRGAVSYEQYF. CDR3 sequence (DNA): TGTGCCAGCAGCCGAAGAGGCGCGGTTTCCTACGAGCAGTACTTC.

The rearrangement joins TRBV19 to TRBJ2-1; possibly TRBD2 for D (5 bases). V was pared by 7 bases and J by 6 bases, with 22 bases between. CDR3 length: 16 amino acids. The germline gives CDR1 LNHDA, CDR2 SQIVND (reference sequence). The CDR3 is CASTLILGQEGNEQFF. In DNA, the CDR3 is TGTGCCAGTACCCTGATCCTAGGGCAAGAGGGCAATGAGCAGTTCTTC.

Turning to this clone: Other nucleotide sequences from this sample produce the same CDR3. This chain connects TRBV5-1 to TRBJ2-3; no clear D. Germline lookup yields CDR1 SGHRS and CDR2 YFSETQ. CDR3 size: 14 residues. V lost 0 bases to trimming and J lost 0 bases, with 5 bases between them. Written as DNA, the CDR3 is TGCGCCAGCAGCTTGGCAGGTAGCACAGATACGCAGTATTTT. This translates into CASSLAGSTDTQYF.

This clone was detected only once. This CDR3 reads CASSYGGRANEKLFF. The CDR3 region has the DNA TGTGCCAGCAGTTACGGGGGCCGGGCTAATGAAAAACTGTTTTTT. The J gene is TRBJ1-4, the V gene TRBV6-5; TRBD1 might be the D (6 bases). The V and J ends lost 2 bases and 3 bases respectively, with 10 bases between them. Per germline, CDR1 MNHEY and CDR2 SVGAGI. The CDR3 contains 15 residues.

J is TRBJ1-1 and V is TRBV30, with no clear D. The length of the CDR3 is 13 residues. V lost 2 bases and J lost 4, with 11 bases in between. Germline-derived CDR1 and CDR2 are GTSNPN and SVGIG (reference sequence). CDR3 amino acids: CAWSLGAFTEAFF. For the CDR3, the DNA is TGTGCCTGGAGTCTGGGAGCTTTCACTGAAGCTTTCTTT. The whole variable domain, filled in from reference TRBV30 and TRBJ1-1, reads SQTIHQWPATLVQPVGSPLSLECTVEGTSNPNLYWYRQAAGRGLQLLFYSVGIGQISSEVPQNLSASRPQDRQFILSSKKLLLSDSGFYLCAWSLGAFTEAFFGQGTRLTVV.